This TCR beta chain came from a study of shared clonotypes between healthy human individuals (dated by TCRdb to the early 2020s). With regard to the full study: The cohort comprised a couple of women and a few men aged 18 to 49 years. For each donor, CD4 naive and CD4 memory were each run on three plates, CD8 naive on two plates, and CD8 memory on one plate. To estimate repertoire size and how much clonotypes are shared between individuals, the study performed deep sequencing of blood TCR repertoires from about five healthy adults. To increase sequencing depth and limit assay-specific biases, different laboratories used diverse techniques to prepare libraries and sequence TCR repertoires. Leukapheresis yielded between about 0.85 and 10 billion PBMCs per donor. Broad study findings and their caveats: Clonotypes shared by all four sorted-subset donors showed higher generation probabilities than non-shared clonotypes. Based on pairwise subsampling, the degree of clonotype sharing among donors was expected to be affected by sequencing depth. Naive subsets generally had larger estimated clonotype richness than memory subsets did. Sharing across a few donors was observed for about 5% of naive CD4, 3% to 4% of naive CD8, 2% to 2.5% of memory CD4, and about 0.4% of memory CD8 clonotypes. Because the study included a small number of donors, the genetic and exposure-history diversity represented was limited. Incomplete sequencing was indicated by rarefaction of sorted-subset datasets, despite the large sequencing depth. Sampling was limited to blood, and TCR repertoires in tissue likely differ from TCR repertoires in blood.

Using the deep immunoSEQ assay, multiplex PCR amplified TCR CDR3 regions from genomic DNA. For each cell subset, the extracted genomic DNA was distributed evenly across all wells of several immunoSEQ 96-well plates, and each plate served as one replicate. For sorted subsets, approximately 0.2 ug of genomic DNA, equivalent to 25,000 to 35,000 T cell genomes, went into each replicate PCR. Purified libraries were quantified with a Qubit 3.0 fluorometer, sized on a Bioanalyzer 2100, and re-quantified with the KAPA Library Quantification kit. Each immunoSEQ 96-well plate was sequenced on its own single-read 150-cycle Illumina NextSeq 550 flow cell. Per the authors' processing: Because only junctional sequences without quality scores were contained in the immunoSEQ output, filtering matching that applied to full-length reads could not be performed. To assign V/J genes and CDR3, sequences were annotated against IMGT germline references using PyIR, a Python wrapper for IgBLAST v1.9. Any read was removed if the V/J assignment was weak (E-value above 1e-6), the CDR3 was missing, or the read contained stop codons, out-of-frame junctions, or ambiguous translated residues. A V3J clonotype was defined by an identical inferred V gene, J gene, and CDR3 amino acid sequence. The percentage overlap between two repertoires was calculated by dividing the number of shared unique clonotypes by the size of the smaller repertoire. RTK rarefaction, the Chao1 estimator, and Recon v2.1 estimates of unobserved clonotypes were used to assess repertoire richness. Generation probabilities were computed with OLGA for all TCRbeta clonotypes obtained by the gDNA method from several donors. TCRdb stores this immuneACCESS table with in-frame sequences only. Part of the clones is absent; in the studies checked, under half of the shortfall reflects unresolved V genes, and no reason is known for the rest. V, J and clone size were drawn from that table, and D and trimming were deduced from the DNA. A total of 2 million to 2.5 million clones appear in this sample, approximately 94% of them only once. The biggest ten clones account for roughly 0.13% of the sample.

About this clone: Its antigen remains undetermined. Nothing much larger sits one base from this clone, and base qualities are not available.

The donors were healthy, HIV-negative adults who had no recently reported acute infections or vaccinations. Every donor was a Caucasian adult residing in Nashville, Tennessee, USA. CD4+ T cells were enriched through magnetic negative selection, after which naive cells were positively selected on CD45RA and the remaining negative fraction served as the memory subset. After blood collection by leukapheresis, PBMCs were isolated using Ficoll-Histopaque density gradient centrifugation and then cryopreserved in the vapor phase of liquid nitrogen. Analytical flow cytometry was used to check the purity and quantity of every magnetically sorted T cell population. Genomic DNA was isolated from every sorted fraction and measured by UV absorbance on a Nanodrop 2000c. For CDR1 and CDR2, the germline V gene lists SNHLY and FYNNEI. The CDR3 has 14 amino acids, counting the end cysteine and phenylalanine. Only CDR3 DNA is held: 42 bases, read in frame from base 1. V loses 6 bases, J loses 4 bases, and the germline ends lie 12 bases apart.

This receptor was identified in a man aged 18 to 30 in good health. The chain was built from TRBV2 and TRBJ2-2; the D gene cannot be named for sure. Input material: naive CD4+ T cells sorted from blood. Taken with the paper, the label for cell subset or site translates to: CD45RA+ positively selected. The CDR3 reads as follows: CASSEFPITGELFF. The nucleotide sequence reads TGTGCCAGCAGCGAGTTCCCCATCACCGGGGAGCTGTTTTTT.